These 3 T cell receptor beta chains share one sample of origin, sequenced in a study of cytomegalovirus exposure and HLA in healthy donors. Primers included in the PCR were 60 Vbeta and 13 Jbeta primers. The data were produced by immunoSEQ multiplex PCR, yet TCRdb's version contains in-frame clones alone and is incomplete. The repertoire holds about 130,000 clones, with 75% to 90% as singletons. The sequenced sample consisted of PBMCs. These receptors all come from a woman aged 25 to 39 in good health and CMV-seropositive.

The genes are TRBV28 and TRBJ1-2; TRBD1 aligns across 7 bases. The J segment lost 6 bases and the V segment lost 4 bases, leaving 8 bases of the junction unmatched. Germline assignment: CDR1 MDHEN and CDR2 SYDVKM. The CDR3 loop spans 14 amino acids. CDR3 sequence: CASSSGQRGHGYTF. In DNA form, the CDR3 reads TGTGCCAGCAGTTCCGGCCAAAGGGGGCATGGCTACACCTTC.

The chain couples TRBV28 to TRBJ1-4, with TRBD1 as a possible D gene (6 bases). CDR3 length: 12 residues. Germline CDR1 and CDR2: MDHEN and SYDVKM. The V gene lost 8 bases and the J gene lost 7 bases, with 11 bases spanning the gap. Here the CDR3 DNA reads TGTGCCAGCGGGCAGGGGATTGAAAAACTGTTTTTT. Translated, it gives CASGQGIEKLFF.

The rearrangement joins TRBV15 to TRBJ2-1; D ambiguous. Germline V gene data show CDR1 as LNHNV and CDR2 as YYDKDF (reference sequence). Trimming took 0 bases from V and 14 from J, leaving 14 bases between them. The CDR3 has 13 residues. CDR3 sequence reads: CATSRDRREPEFF. The CDR3 DNA follows: TGTGCCACCAGCAGAGATCGGAGAGAACCCGAGTTCTTC.